This TCR beta chain was obtained from a study of T cell repertoires in cytomegalovirus infection. TCRdb re-called the reads through MiXCR, storing one row per CDR3 protein. The data show about 920,000 distinct CDR3 sequences, with about a third seen just once and roughly 13% held by the top ten. A word on this clonotype: What it binds is not known.

The CDR3 has 13 amino acids. The germline CDR1 and CDR2 sequences are SGHAT and FQNNGV. Trimming left V 10 bases short and J 2 bases short, with 15 bases between. The receptor's source is a human donor in good health (CMV status not recorded). Some clones in this sample may be carry-over from other donors' samples. The rearrangement joins TRBV11-2 to TRBJ2-7; D is perhaps TRBD1 (6 bases). The sample here was cultured CD8+ T cells from PBMCs, taken from culture after CMV antigen stimulation. The CDR3 here is CATLGQSAYEQYF. The CDR3 nucleotides are TGTGCCACCCTCGGACAGTCGGCCTACGAGCAGTACTTC.